This T cell receptor (beta chain) was identified in a study of early T cells in non-severe SARS-CoV-2 infection. Overall study context: Chains were not paired, and sequencing was done on bulk RNA from unsorted whole blood. Study-level findings and limits: The study's VDJdb matching favored anti-spike CD8 responses and missed private and CD4 specificities.

The table lists this clonotype with a few counts. Its target is unknown. Attachment of unique molecular identifiers was made to individual cDNA molecules. MiXCR, run by TCRdb on the 5' RACE reads, gives a single entry per CDR3 protein. This sample has under 45,000 distinct CDR3 sequences; over 5% occur once, and the top ten carry under 7%. The sequence was obtained from an adult who was a healthcare worker with PCR-confirmed SARS-CoV-2 infection or an uninfected control (not recorded which). The specimen was whole blood, collected at baseline.

In nucleotides, the CDR3 is TGTGCCAGCAGTGTCGTAAGGAAGGAATCCACCGGGGAGCTGTTTTTT. This sequence encodes CASSVVRKESTGELFF. The V call is TRBV2, the J call TRBJ2-2; no definite D call. CDR1 and CDR2 (germline): SNHLY, FYNNEI. Between the trimmed V and J ends, which lost 4 bases and 4 bases, there was a span of 16 bases. The CDR3 consists of 16 residues.